This TCR beta chain was obtained from a study of early T cells in non-severe SARS-CoV-2 infection. General study points: There was a bias toward anti-spike CD8 responses in VDJdb matching, which missed private and CD4 specificities.

In its sample, this clonotype was seen a few times. Its target is not known. The CDR3 sequence is 15 residues long. Germline CDR1 reads KGHSH; CDR2 reads LQKENI. The J segment lost 0 bases and the V segment lost 4 bases, leaving 5 bases of the junction unmatched. From the 5' RACE reads, TCRdb called clonotypes with MiXCR, one entry per CDR3 protein. The profile shows about 39,000 distinct CDR3 sequences, approximately 6% of them singletons. This rearrangement joins TRBV18 to TRBJ1-1; TRBD1 matches 7 bases. The origin of this receptor is an adult who was a healthcare worker with PCR-confirmed SARS-CoV-2 infection or an uninfected control (not recorded which). Specimen: whole blood, collected at baseline. CDR3 region: CASSQTDRLNTEAFF. DNA of the CDR3: TGTGCCAGCTCACAAACGGACAGGCTGAACACTGAAGCTTTCTTT.